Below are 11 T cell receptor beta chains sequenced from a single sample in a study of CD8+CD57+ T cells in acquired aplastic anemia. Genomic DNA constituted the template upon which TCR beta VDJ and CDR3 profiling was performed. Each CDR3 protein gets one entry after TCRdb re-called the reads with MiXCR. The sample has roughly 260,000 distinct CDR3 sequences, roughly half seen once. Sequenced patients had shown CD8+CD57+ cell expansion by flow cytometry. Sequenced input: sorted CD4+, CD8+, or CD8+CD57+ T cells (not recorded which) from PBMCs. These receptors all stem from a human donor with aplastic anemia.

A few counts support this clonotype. Here the CDR3 DNA reads TGTGCCAGCAGTTCAGGGTCGGGGCCAGGGTTGAACAATGAGCAGTTCTTC. It codes for CASSSGSGPGLNNEQFF. V gene TRBV6-5 combines with J gene TRBJ2-1; either TRBD1 or TRBD2 may supply D (5 bases each). Germline V lookup: CDR1 MNHEY, CDR2 SVGAGI. The CDR3 length is 17 residues. Trimming cost V 4 bases and J 5 bases, with 21 bases left between them.

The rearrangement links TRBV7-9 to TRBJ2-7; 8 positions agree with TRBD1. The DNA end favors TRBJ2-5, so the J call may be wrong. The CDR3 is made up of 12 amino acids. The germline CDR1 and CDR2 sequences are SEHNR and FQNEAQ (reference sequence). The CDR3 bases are TGTGCCTGGAGTCAGGGGGCAGAGACCCAGTACTTC. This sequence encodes CAWSQGAETQYF.

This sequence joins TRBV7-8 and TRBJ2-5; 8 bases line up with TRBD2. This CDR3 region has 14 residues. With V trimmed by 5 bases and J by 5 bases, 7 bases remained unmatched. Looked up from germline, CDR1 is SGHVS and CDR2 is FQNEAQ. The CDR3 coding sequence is TGTGCCAGCAGCAGGGCCGGCGGGGGGGAGACCCAGTACTTC. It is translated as CASSRAGGGETQYF. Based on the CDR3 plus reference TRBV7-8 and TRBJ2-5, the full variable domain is GAGVSQSPRYKVAKRGQDVALRCDPISGHVSLFWYQQALGQGPEFLTYFQNEAQLDKSGLPSDRFFAERPEGSVSTLKIQRTQQEDSAVYLCASSRAGGGETQYFGPGTRLLVL.

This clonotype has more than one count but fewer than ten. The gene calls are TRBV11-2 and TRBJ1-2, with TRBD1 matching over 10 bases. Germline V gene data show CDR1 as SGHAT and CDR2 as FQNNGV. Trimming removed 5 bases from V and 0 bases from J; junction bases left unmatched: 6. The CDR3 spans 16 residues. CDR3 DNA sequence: TGTGCCAGCAGCCCGACAGGGGGCGCTTCTAACTATGGCTACACCTTC. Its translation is CASSPTGGASNYGYTF. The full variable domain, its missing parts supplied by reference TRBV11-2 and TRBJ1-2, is EAGVAQSPRYKIIEKRQSVAFWCNPISGHATLYWYQQILGQGPKLLIQFQNNGVVDDSQLPKDRFSAERLKGVDSTLKIQPAKLEDSAVYLCASSPTGGASNYGYTFGSGTRLTVV.

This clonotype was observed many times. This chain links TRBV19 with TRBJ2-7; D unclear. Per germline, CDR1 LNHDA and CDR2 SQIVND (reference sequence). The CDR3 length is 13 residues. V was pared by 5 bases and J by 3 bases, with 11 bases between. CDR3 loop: CASSPSKDYEQYF. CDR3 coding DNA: TGTGCCAGTAGTCCTTCGAAGGACTACGAGCAGTACTTC.

CDR3 region: CASSVALSNEQFF. The CDR3 DNA follows: TGTGCCAGCAGCGTCGCCCTAAGCAATGAGCAGTTCTTC. The V call is TRBV6-4, the J call TRBJ2-1; D ambiguous. CDR1 is MRHNA, CDR2 SNTAGT, per germline. Deletions cut 6 bases from V and 6 bases from J, with 12 bases between. This CDR3 is 13 amino acids long.

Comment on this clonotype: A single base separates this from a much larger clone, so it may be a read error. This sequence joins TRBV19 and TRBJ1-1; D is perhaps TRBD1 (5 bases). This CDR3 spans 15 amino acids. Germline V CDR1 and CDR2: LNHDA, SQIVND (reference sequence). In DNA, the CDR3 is TGTGCCAGTACCCGTGGCAGGGTCCGGAACACTGGAGCTTTCTTT. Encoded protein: CASTRGRVRNTGAFF.

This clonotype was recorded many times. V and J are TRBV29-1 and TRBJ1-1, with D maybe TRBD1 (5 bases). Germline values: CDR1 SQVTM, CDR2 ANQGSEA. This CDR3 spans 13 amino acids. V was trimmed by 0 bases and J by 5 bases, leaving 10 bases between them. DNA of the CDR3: TGCAGCGTTGAAGATTTGGGGGTTACTGAAGCTTTCTTT. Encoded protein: CSVEDLGVTEAFF.

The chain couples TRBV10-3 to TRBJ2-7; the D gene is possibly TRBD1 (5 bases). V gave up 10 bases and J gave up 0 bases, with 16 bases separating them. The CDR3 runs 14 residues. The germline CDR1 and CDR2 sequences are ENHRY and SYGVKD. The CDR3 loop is CASRQIGGSYEQYF. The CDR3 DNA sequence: TGTGCCAGCAGACAGATCGGTGGCTCCTACGAGCAGTACTTC.

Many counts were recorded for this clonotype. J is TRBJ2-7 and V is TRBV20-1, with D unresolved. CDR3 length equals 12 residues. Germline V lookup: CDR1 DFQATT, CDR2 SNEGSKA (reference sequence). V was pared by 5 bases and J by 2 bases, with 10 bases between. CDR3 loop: CSAPGPTYEQYF. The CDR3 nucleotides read TGCAGTGCTCCCGGGCCCACCTACGAGCAGTACTTC.

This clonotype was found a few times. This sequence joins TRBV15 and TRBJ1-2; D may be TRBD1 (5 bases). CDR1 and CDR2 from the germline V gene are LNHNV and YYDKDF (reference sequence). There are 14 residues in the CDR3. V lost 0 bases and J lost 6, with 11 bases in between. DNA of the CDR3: TGTGCCACCAGCAGAGAGGCCGGGGGGAATGGCTACACCTTC. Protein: CATSREAGGNGYTF.